These T cell receptor beta chains were read from a single sample in a study of cytomegalovirus exposure and HLA in healthy donors. TCRdb's copy holds only in-frame clones and misses some; the assay was immunoSEQ multiplex PCR. The table has over 100,000 clones, about 80% seen once; the top ten hold 1.5% to 2%. Sequencing was carried out using PBMCs. The receptors were sampled from a woman aged 40 to 50 in good health and CMV-seronegative. Both conserved end residues are part of each CDR3. The D gene is left open where the match is weak. Some rows mark clone size as missing; the rest say once, few, many or name a class of expanded clone.

>TRBJ2-1|-|-|TRBV18
CASSQTTGPNEQFF
TGTGCCAGCTCACAAACGACAGGTCCCAATGAGCAGTTCTTC
>TRBJ1-4|-|-|TRBV27
CASSQQGRYYEKLFF
TGTGCCAGCAGCCAACAGGGTCGGTATTATGAAAAACTGTTTTTT
>TRBJ1-2|-|few|TRBV6-5
CASSSGAATTYGYTF
TGTGCCAGCAGTTCAGGGGCCGCGACAACCTATGGCTACACCTTC
>TRBJ2-2|TRBD1|-|TRBV7-2
CASRSTGGANTGELFF
TGTGCCAGCCGCTCGACAGGGGGTGCGAACACCGGGGAGCTGTTTTTT
>TRBJ2-5|TRBD2|few|TRBV7-3
CASSLRGWGAGGREETQYF
TGTGCCAGCAGCTTAAGGGGTTGGGGCGCGGGAGGGCGGGAAGAGACCCAGTACTTC
>TRBJ2-3|TRBD2|-|TRBV9
CASSVSSGRVTDTQYF
TGTGCCAGCAGCGTCTCTAGCGGGAGGGTCACAGATACGCAGTATTTT
>TRBJ2-2|-|-|TRBV28
CASSLLGGVKNTGELFF
TGTGCCAGCAGTTTACTAGGAGGGGTGAAGAACACCGGGGAGCTGTTTTTT
>TRBJ2-7|-|-|TRBV19
CASSPRGSSYEQYF
TGTGCCAGTAGTCCCCGGGGGTCCAGCTACGAGCAGTACTTC
>TRBJ2-1|-|-|TRBV29-1
CSVEAPRVGADEQFF
TGCAGCGTTGAGGCCCCTCGGGTGGGGGCCGATGAGCAGTTCTTC
>TRBJ2-1|TRBD2|-|TRBV7-3
CASSPGGGGDEQFF
TGTGCCAGCAGCCCGGGGGGTGGTGGGGATGAGCAGTTCTTC
>TRBJ1-1|-|few|TRBV19
CASSIGTLNTEAFF
TGTGCCAGTAGTATCGGGACATTGAACACTGAAGCTTTCTTT
>TRBJ2-7|-|-|TRBV2
CASSEGGSSYEQYF
TGTGCCAGCAGTGAAGGCGGGTCCTCCTACGAGCAGTACTTC
>TRBJ2-1|-|-|TRBV9
CASSPGTSNEQFF
TGTGCCAGCAGCCCCGGGACTTCCAATGAGCAGTTCTTC
>TRBJ2-7|TRBD2|-|TRBV5-6
CASSLWTSGRASSYEQYF
TGTGCCAGCAGCTTGTGGACTAGCGGGAGGGCGAGCTCCTACGAGCAGTACTTC
>TRBJ2-1|TRBD2|-|TRBV28
CASSNSLRRGNYNEQFF
TGTGCCAGCAGCAATTCCCTAAGGCGGGGGAATTACAATGAGCAGTTCTTC
>TRBJ2-3|TRBD2|-|TRBV7-6
CASSSSRGGGVTDTQYF
TGTGCCAGCAGCTCATCCCGGGGGGGAGGAGTCACAGATACGCAGTATTTT
>TRBJ2-5|TRBD2|-|TRBV4-2
CASSQDRAGLRGETQYF
TGTGCCAGCAGCCAAGACCGAGCGGGACTCCGAGGGGAGACCCAGTACTTC